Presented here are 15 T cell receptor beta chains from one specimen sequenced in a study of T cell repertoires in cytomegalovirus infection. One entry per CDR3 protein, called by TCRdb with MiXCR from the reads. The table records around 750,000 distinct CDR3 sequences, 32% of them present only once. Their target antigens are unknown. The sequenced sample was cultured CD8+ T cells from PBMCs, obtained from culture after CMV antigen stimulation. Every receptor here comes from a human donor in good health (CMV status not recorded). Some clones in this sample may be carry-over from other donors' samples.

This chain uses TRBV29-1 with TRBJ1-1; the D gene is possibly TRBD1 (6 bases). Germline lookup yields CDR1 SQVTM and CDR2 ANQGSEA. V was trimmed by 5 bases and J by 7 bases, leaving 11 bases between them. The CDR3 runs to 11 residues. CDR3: CSVPQGSEAFF. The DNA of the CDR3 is TGCAGCGTTCCCCAGGGGAGTGAAGCTTTCTTT.

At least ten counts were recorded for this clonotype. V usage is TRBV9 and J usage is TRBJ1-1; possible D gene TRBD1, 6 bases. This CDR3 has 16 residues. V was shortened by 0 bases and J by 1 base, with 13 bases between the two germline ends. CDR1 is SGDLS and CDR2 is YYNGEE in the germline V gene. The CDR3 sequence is CASSVEGGRSNTEAFF. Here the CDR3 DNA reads TGTGCCAGCAGCGTAGAAGGGGGGCGTTCGAACACTGAAGCTTTCTTT.

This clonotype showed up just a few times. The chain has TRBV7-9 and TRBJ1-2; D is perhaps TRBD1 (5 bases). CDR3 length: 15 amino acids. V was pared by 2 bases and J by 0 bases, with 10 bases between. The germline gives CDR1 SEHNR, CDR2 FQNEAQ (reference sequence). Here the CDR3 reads CASSLKQGPNYGYTF. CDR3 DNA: TGTGCCAGCAGCTTAAAGCAGGGCCCTAACTATGGCTACACCTTC.

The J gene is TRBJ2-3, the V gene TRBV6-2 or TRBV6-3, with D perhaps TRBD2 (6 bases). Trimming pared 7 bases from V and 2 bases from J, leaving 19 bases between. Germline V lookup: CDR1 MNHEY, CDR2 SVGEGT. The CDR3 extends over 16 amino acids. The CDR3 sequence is CASTILPAGHTDTQYF. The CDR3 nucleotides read TGTGCCAGCACCATACTCCCGGCGGGGCACACAGATACGCAGTATTTT.

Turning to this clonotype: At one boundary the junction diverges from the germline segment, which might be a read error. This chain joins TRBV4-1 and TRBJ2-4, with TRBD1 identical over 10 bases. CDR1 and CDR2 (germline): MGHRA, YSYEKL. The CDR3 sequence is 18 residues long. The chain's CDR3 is CASSQFRGTGVAENIQYF. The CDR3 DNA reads TGCGCCAGCAGCCAGTTCAGAGGGACAGGGGTAGCCGAAAACATTCAGTACTTC.

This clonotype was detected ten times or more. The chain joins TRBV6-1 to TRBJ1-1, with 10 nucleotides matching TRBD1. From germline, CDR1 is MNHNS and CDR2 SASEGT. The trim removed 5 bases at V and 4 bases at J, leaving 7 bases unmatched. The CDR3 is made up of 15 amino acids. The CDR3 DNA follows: TGTGCCAGCAGTCGACAGGGGGCTATAGGCACTGAAGCTTTCTTT. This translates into CASSRQGAIGTEAFF.

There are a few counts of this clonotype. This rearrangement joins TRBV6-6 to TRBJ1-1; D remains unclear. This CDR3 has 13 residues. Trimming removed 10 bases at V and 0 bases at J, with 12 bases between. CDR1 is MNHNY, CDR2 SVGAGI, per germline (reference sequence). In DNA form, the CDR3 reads TGTGCCACGCGTCGGTTCATGAACACTGAAGCTTTCTTT. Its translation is CATRRFMNTEAFF.

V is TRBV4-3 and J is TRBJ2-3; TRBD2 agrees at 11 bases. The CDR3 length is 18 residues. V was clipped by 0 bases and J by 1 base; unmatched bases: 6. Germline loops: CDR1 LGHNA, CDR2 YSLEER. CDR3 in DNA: TGCGCCAGCAGCCAAGATCGCCTACTAGCGGGGGGCACAGATACGCAGTATTTT. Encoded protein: CASSQDRLLAGGTDTQYF.

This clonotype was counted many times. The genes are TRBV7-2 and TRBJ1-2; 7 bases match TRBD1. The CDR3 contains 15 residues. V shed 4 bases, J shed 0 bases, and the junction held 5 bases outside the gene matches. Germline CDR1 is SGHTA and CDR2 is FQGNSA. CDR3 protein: CASSSTGTSNYGYTF. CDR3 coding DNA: TGTGCCAGCAGCTCGACAGGGACATCTAACTATGGCTACACCTTC.

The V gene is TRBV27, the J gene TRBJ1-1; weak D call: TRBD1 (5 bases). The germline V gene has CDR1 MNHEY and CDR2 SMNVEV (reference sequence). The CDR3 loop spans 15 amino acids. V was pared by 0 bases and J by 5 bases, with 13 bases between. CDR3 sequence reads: CASSLSQGPLTEAFF. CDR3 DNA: TGTGCCAGCAGTTTATCTCAGGGTCCGTTGACTGAAGCTTTCTTT.

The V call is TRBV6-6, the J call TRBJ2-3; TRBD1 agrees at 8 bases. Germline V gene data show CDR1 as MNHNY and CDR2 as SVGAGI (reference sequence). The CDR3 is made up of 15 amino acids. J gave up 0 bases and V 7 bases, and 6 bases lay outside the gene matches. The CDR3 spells CASTWWTGSTDTQYF. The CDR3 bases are TGTGCCAGCACCTGGTGGACAGGGAGCACAGATACGCAGTATTTT.

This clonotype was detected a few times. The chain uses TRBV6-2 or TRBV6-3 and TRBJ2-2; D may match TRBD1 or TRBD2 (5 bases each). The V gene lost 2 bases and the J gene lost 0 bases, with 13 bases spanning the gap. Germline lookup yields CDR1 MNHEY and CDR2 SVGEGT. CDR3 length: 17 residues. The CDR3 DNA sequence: TGTGCCAGCAGTTACCTCAGGCAGGGACCGAACACCGGGGAGCTGTTTTTT. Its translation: CASSYLRQGPNTGELFF.

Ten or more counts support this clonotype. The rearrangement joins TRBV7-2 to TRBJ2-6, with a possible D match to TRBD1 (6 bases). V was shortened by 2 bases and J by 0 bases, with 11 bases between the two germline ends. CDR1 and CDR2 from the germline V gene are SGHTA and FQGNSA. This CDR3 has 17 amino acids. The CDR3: CASSLRDTLSGANVLTF. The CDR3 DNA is TGTGCCAGCAGCTTAAGGGACACCCTCTCTGGGGCCAACGTCCTGACTTTC.

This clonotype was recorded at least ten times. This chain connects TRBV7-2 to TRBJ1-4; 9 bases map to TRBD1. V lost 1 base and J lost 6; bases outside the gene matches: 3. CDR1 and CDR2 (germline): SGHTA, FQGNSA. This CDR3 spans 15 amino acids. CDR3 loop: CASSLETGGYEKLFF. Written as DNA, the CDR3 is TGTGCCAGCAGCTTAGAGACAGGGGGGTATGAAAAACTGTTTTTT.

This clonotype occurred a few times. The CDR3 bases are TGTGCCAGCAGCTTAGGACAGGCACAGGGAGAGACAGATACGCAGTATTTT. Protein: CASSLGQAQGETDTQYF. The chain joins TRBV7-9 to TRBJ2-3; TRBD1 is a possible D gene (6 bases). V was trimmed by 1 base and J by 3 bases, leaving 17 bases between them. Germline CDR1 reads SEHNR; CDR2 reads FQNEAQ (reference sequence). The CDR3 extends over 17 amino acids.